Reported below is one TCR beta chain. Antigen specificity is unknown. The data were taken from a study of siplizumab effects on memory and regulatory T cells. Whole-study findings and limits: Roughly 75-95% of proliferating CD4+ or CD8+ clones lacked a naive or memory phenotype that could be assigned.

V lost 1 base and J 12 bases, leaving 13 bases between the germline ends. The CDR3 is made up of 13 amino acids. The germline V gene encodes CDR1 KGHSH and CDR2 LQKENI. The data were produced by immunoSEQ multiplex PCR, yet TCRdb's version contains in-frame clones alone and is incomplete. The data show some 120,000 clones, about 94% seen once. The clonotype was recovered from a human donor in good health. Sequencing was carried out using non-Treg CD4+ T cells sorted from blood. The genes are TRBV18 and TRBJ2-1; D possibly corresponds to TRBD2 (5 bases). CDR3 nucleotides: TGTGCCAGCTCACCACTGGTTGGGAGCGGGCAGTTCTTC. It is translated as CASSPLVGSGQFF.